This is a list of T cell receptor beta chains from one sample in a study of metastatic and nonmetastatic thyroid tumors. Using MiXCR, TCRdb reanalyzed the PCR reads. In the table there are 85,000 to 95,000 clones, around 14% of which are singletons. Sequencing was carried out using blood. Receptors originate from a female donor with papillary thyroid cancer or a benign thyroid nodule (not recorded which). Some clones in this sample may be carry-over from other donors' samples. Both conserved end residues are part of each CDR3. The D gene is left open where the match is weak. A clone size is listed for some rows: how often the clone was seen (once, few, many), or a class if it is expanded.

J gene | CDR3 length | D gene | V gene | clone size | CDR3 protein | CDR3 DNA
TRBJ1-1 | 11 | . | TRBV7-9 | . | CASSATLGAFF | TGTGCCAGCAGCGCTACGCTGGGAGCTTTCTTT
TRBJ2-5 | 13 | . | TRBV7-2 | many | CASSPRRGETQYF | TGTGCCAGCAGCCCCCGGCGAGGGGAGACCCAGTACTTC
TRBJ2-1 | 15 | TRBD2 | TRBV10-3 | many | CAISQGLAENNEQFF | TGTGCCATCAGTCAGGGACTAGCGGAAAACAATGAGCAGTTCTTC
TRBJ2-1 | 15 | TRBD2 | TRBV19 | many | CASSFGRGGYNEQFF | TGTGCCAGTAGTTTCGGGCGGGGGGGCTACAATGAGCAGTTCTTC
TRBJ2-2 | 15 | . | TRBV11-1 | many | CASSPDEENTGELFF | TGTGCCAGCAGCCCGGACGAGGAGAACACCGGGGAGCTGTTTTTT
TRBJ2-1 | 15 | TRBD1 | TRBV20-1 | many | CSAPHRDRAYNEQFF | TGCAGTGCTCCCCACCGGGACAGGGCGTACAATGAGCAGTTCTTC
TRBJ1-6 | 15 | . | TRBV28 | many | CASSRPPGEDSPLHF | TGTGCCAGCAGTAGACCCCCAGGAGAGGATTCACCCCTCCACTTT
TRBJ1-1 | 13 | . | TRBV10-2 | many | CASKDRANTEAFF | TGCGCCAGCAAGGACAGAGCGAACACTGAAGCTTTCTTT
TRBJ2-5 | 17 | TRBD2 | TRBV7-2 | many | CASSLRTSGGRAETQYF | TGTGCCAGCAGCCTACGGACTAGCGGGGGGCGGGCGGAGACCCAGTACTTC
TRBJ1-4 | 15 | . | TRBV4-1 | few | CASKGGEAYNEKLFF | TGCGCCAGCAAGGGGGGGGAGGCTTATAATGAAAAACTGTTTTTT
TRBJ2-7 | 15 | TRBD1 | TRBV10-3 | many | CAIGLGTVSSYEQYF | TGTGCCATCGGACTCGGGACAGTGAGCTCCTACGAGCAGTACTTC
TRBJ2-7 | 13 | . | TRBV6-1 | . | CASSLSGRYEQYF | TGTGCCAGCAGTCTATCCGGCAGGTACGAGCAGTACTTC
TRBJ2-7 | 13 | . | TRBV5-4 | . | CASSLGSSYEQYF | TGTGCCAGCAGCTTGGGCAGCTCCTACGAGCAGTACTTC
TRBJ2-7 | 18 | . | TRBV11-2 | . | CASSLGGSLWTEGNKQYF | TGTGCCAGCAGCTTGGGGGGTTCTCTTTGGACAGAAGGTAACAAGCAGTACTTC
TRBJ2-5 | 15 | TRBD2 | TRBV11-2 | many | CASSLGTSRLETQYF | TGTGCCAGCAGCCTCGGGACTAGCAGGCTGGAGACCCAGTACTTC
TRBJ1-1 | 12 | . | TRBV6-8 | many | CASSYSNFEAFF | TGTGCCAGCAGTTACTCGAATTTTGAAGCTTTCTTT
TRBJ2-1 | 15 | TRBD1 | TRBV20-1 | many | CSAPLTGTGINEQFF | TGCAGTGCTCCCCTCACCGGGACAGGAATCAATGAGCAGTTCTTC
TRBJ2-4 | 14 | . | TRBV27 | many | CASSLNLAKNIQYF | TGTGCCAGCAGTCTGAACCTAGCCAAAAACATTCAGTACTTC
TRBJ1-1 | 13 | . | TRBV28 | many | CASSPFLAGTAFF | TGTGCCAGCAGTCCTTTCCTCGCGGGGACAGCTTTCTTT
TRBJ2-3 | 14 | TRBD2 | TRBV28 | . | CASGAGGSSDTQYF | TGTGCCAGCGGCGCGGGAGGGTCGTCAGATACGCAGTATTTT
TRBJ2-1 | 15 | TRBD2 | TRBV3-1 | many | CASSLLGRGDNEQFF | TGTGCCAGCAGCCTGCTGGGGCGGGGGGACAATGAGCAGTTCTTC
TRBJ2-7 | 14 | . | TRBV20-1 | many | CSARDQGSSYEQYF | TGCAGTGCTAGAGACCAGGGCTCCTCCTACGAGCAGTACTTC
TRBJ2-5 | 14 | . | TRBV30 | . | CAWSVGVGRETQYF | TGTGCCTGGAGTGTAGGGGTGGGACGGGAGACCCAGTACTTC
TRBJ2-1 | 16 | . | TRBV12-3/TRBV12-4 | few | CASTPPGVAARVEQFF | TGTGCCAGCACCCCGCCGGGCGTGGCGGCGAGGGTGGAGCAGTTCTTC
TRBJ2-7 | 15 | . | TRBV11-2 | many | CASSLDSERSYEQYF | TGTGCCAGCAGCTTAGACAGCGAAAGGTCCTACGAGCAGTACTTC
TRBJ2-7 | 15 | TRBD1 | TRBV7-9 | many | CASSRGDRGSYEQYF | TGTGCCAGCAGCCGAGGCGACAGGGGCTCCTACGAGCAGTACTTC
TRBJ2-1 | 16 | . | TRBV4-1 | many | CASSQGSGGRAGEQFF | TGCGCCAGCAGCCAAGGAAGTGGAGGTAGGGCAGGTGAGCAGTTCTTC
TRBJ1-3 | 13 | . | TRBV7-9 | many | CASLAISGNTIYF | TGTGCCAGCTTGGCGATCTCTGGAAACACCATATATTTT
TRBJ1-1 | 18 | TRBD1 | TRBV28 | many | CASSFSPRQGRENTEAFF | TGTGCCAGCAGCTTCTCTCCGCGACAGGGTAGAGAGAACACTGAAGCTTTCTTT
TRBJ2-3 | 16 | . | TRBV28 | many | CASSLNRGGGTDTQYF | TGTGCCAGCAGTTTAAACAGGGGAGGAGGCACAGATACGCAGTATTTT